This TCR beta chain was identified in a study of CD8 T cells in Susac syndrome. High-throughput TCR beta sequencing covered peripheral CD8+ and CD4+ T cells. The authors negatively isolated CD8+ and CD4+ T cells and FACS-enriched TEMRA cells. The CDR3 extends over 14 amino acids. Germline loops: CDR1 MDHEN, CDR2 SYDVKM. The ends lost 3 bases at V and 6 bases at J; junction bases unmatched: 7. Overall study results and limits: The study conceded that its TCR sequencing and HLA analysis involved relatively few individuals.

Of note for this clonotype: Its antigen is still unknown.

Random hexamers were used to reverse transcribe an amount of about 0.5 to 1 ug RNA. A multiplex approach, immunoSEQ multiplex PCR, amplified TCR beta CDR3 across 54 Vbeta and 13 Jbeta. MiXCR, applied by TCRdb to the immunoSEQ multiplex PCR reads, yields one record per CDR3 protein. The sample lists roughly 400,000 distinct CDR3 sequences, more than 80% occurring once. The chain recombines TRBV28 with TRBJ1-2; 7 bases map to TRBD1. The sequencing input was CD8+ T cells from PBMCs. The clonotype was recovered from a human donor with multiple sclerosis. CDR3 sequence (DNA): TGTGCCAGCAGTTTCCTCGGGACAGCAGATGGCTACACCTTC. It codes for CASSFLGTADGYTF.